This TCR beta chain derives from a study of early T cells in non-severe SARS-CoV-2 infection. The TCR library protocol was used to attach unique molecular identifiers. These identifiers were attached to individual cDNA molecules. One entry per CDR3 protein, called by TCRdb with MiXCR from the 5' RACE reads. The data hold around 12,000 distinct CDR3 sequences, with 4% to 5.5% observed a single time. Study results and limitations: VDJdb matches were skewed toward anti-spike CD8 T cell responses.

The V and J ends lost 3 bases and 8 bases, in that order; junction bases with no gene match: 5. The germline gives CDR1 SGHTA, CDR2 FQGNSA. This CDR3 has 15 residues. At least ten counts were recorded for this clonotype. Antigen: not known. The sample taken for sequencing was whole blood. J is TRBJ1-6 and V is TRBV7-2, with 9 positions matching TRBD1. The sequence came from an adult who was a healthcare worker with PCR-confirmed SARS-CoV-2 infection or an uninfected control (not recorded which). CDR3: CASSFYDRGYSPLHF. CDR3 nucleotides: TGTGCCAGCAGCTTTTACGACAGGGGGTATTCACCCCTCCACTTT.